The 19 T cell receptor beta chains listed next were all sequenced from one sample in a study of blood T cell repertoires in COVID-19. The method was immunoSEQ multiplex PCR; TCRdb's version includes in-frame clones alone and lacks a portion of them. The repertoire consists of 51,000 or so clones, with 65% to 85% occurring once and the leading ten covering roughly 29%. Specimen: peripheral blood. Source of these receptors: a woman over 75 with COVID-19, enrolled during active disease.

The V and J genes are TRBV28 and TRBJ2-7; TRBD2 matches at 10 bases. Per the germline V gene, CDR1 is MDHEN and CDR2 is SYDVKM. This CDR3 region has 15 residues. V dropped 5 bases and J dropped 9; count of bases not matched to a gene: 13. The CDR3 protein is CASSPSLAGVGGQYF. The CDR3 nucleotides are TGTGCCAGCAGTCCCAGCCTAGCGGGAGTAGGTGGGCAGTACTTC. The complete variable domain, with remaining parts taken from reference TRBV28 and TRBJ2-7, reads DVKVTQSSRYLVKRTGEKVFLECVQDMDHENMFWYRQDPGLGLRLIYFSYDVKMKEKGDIPEGYSVSREKKERFSLILESASTNQTSMYLCASSPSLAGVGGQYFGPGTRLTVT.

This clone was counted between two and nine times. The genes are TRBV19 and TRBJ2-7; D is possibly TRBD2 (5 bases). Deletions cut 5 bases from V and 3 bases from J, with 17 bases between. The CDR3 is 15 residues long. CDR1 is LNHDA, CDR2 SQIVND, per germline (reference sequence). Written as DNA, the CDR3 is TGTGCCAGTAGTCCCAGAGCGGAAACCTACTACGAGCAGTACTTC. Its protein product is CASSPRAETYYEQYF.

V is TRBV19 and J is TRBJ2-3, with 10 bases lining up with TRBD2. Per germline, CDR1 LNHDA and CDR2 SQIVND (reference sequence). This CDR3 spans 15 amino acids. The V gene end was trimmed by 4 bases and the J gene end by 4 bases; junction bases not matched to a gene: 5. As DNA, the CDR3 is TGTGCCAGTAGTAGTCCTAGCGGGAGATCAGATACGCAGTATTTT. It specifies CASSSPSGRSDTQYF.

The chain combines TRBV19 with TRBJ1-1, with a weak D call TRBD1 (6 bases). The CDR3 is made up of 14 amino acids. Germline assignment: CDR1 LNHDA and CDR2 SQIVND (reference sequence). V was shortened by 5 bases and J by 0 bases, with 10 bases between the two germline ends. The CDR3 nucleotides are TGTGCCAGTAGTGTACAGGGTCTGAACACTGAAGCTTTCTTT. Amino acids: CASSVQGLNTEAFF.

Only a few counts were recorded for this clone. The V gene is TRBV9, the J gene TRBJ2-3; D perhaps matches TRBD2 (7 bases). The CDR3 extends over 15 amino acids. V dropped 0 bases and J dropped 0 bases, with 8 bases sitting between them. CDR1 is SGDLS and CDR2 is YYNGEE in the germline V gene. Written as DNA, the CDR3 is TGTGCCAGCAGCGTAGAGGGGGGGAGCACAGATACGCAGTATTTT. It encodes CASSVEGGSTDTQYF.

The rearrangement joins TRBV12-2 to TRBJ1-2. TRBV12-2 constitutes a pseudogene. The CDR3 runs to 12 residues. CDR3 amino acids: CASRLTPRGYTF. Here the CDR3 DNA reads TGTGCAAGTCGCTTAACCCCTAGGGGCTACACCTTC.

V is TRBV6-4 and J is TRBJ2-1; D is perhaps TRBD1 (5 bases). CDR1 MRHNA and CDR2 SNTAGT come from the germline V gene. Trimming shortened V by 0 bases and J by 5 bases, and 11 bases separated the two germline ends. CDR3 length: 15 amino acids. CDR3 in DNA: TGTGCCAGCAGTGACTCGATAGGCAGGGACAATGAGCAGTTCTTC. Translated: CASSDSIGRDNEQFF.

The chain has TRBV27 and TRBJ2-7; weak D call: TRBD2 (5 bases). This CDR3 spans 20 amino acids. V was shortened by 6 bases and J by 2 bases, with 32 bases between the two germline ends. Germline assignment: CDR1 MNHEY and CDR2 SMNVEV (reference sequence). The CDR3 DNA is TGTGCCAGCAGGAGTAGCATGCGCCGGGATCGCCGGAACGTGGCCTACGAGCAGTACTTC. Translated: CASRSSMRRDRRNVAYEQYF.

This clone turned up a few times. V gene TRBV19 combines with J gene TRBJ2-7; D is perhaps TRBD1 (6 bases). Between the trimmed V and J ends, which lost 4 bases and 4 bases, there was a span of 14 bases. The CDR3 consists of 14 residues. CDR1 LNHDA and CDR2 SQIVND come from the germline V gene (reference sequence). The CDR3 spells CASSSGIQGYEQYF. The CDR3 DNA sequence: TGTGCCAGTAGTAGCGGAATCCAGGGGTACGAGCAGTACTTC.

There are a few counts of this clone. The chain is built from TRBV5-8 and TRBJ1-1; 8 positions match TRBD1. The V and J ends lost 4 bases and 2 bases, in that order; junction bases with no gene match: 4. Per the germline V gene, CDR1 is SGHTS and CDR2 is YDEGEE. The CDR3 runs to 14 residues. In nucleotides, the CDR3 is TGTGCCAGCAGCACCGGACAGGGAAACACTGAAGCTTTCTTT. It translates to CASSTGQGNTEAFF.

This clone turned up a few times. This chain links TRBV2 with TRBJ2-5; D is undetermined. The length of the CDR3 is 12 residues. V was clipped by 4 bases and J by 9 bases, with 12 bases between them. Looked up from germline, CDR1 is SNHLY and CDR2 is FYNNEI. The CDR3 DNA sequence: TGTGCCAGCAGTGGAAGAGCCCAGGCCCAGTACTTC. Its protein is CASSGRAQAQYF.

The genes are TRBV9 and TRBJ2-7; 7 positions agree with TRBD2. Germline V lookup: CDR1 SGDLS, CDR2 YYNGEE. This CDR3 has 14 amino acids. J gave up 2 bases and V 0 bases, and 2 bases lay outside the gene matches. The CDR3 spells CASSVGGSAYEQYF. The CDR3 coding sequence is TGTGCCAGCAGCGTAGGCGGGAGCGCCTACGAGCAGTACTTC.

CDR3 sequence reads: CASSYSLIKPPHTDTQYF. The CDR3 DNA sequence: TGTGCCAGCAGTTACAGTCTCATAAAGCCGCCCCACACAGATACGCAGTATTTT. V is TRBV6-7 and J is TRBJ2-3; D is ambiguous. TRBV6-7 is given ORF status, its function remaining uncertain. This CDR3 contains 18 residues. Trimming stripped 2 bases from V and 2 bases from J, with 20 bases between.

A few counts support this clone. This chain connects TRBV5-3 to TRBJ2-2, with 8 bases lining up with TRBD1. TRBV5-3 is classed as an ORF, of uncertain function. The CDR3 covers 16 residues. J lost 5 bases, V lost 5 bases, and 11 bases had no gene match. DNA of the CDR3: TGTGCCAGAAGTATTCGGACAGGGACGAGGACCGGGGAGCTGTTTTTT. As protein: CARSIRTGTRTGELFF.

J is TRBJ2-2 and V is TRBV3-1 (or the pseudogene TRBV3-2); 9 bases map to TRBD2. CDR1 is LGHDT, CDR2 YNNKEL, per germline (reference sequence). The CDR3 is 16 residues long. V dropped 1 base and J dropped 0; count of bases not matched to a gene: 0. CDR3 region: CASSQGLAANTGELFF. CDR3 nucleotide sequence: TGTGCCAGCAGCCAAGGACTAGCGGCGAACACCGGGGAGCTGTTTTTT.

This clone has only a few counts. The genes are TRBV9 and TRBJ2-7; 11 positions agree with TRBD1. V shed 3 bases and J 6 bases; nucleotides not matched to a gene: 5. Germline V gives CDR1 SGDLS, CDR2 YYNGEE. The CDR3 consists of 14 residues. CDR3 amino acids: CASSDAGTGGEQYF. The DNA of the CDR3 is TGTGCCAGCAGCGACGCCGGGACAGGGGGCGAGCAGTACTTC. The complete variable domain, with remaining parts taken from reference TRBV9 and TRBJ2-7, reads DSGVTQTPKHLITATGQRVTLRCSPRSGDLSVYWYQQSLDQGLQFLIQYYNGEERAKGNILERFSAQQFPDLHSELNLSSLELGDSALYFCASSDAGTGGEQYFGPGTRLTVT.

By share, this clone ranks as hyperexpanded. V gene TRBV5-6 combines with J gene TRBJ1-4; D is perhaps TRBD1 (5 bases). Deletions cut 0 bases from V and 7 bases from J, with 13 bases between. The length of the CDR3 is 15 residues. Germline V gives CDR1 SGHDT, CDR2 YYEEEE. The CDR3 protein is CASSLVGKRGEKLFF. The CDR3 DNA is TGTGCCAGCAGCTTGGTTGGGAAAAGGGGTGAAAAACTGTTTTTT.

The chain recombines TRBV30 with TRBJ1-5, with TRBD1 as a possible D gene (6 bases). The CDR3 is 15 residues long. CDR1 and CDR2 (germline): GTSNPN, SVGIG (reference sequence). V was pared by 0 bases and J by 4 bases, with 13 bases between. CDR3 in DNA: TGTGCCTGGAGTGTCAGGCCGACAGGTAATCAGCCCCAGCATTTT. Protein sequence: CAWSVRPTGNQPQHF.

CDR3 DNA sequence: TGTGCCAGCAGTTTTAGGACAACAATTCATCAGCCCCAGCATTTT. This encodes CASSFRTTIHQPQHF. The V call is TRBV27, the J call TRBJ1-5, with D possibly matching TRBD1 (5 bases). The CDR3 runs 15 residues. V gave up 3 bases and J gave up 5 bases, with 14 bases separating them. The germline V gene encodes CDR1 MNHEY and CDR2 SMNVEV (reference sequence).